This is a list of T cell receptor beta chains from one sample in a study of spatial heterogeneity in lung cancer. Each CDR3 protein gets one entry after TCRdb re-called the 5' RACE reads with MiXCR. The repertoire holds around 5,000 distinct CDR3 sequences, with 6.5% to 7.5% as singletons. Sequences were derived from lung tumor tissue, sampled at surgery. The receptors here all came from a male donor with early-stage non-small cell lung cancer. CDR3s include the opening cysteine and the closing phenylalanine or tryptophan.

v_call cdr3_aa
TRBV4-2 CASSQGTGFRETQYF
TRBV9 CASSVEGLGTGELFF
TRBV9 CASSVGLAGKIKSYNEQFF
TRBV18 CASSPRGQSNQPQHF
TRBV9 CASSVGDRIQETQYF
TRBV7-2 CASSSRANYEQYF
TRBV5-1 CASSLHGQGGETQYF
TRBV3-1 CASSPGGTEAFF
TRBV7-3 CASSLGTGIYNEQFF
TRBV27 CASGGTSGRARADTQYF
TRBV27 CASSLNGLLTEAFF
TRBV5-6 CASSLDTGYSGNTIYF
TRBV28 CASSRDLGGVLTF
TRBV27 CASSLFRTSTDTQYF
TRBV7-2 CASSLALRMGGNQPQHF
TRBV6-1 CASSALGQGAYEQYF
TRBV6-4 CASSEESSGRQFF
TRBV5-5 CASSLAYGYTF
TRBV7-2 CASSSTGTAKNIQYF
TRBV5-1 CASSLRASGGHEQYF
TRBV12-3/TRBV12-4 CASSRMNQPQHF
TRBV28 CASSLAQVGQYF
TRBV28 CASTMVGGSNQPQHF
TRBV6-2/TRBV6-3 CASTNYNSPLHF
TRBV20-1 CSVRTLRGGTGELFF
TRBV3-1 CASSQDQWEYEQYF
TRBV12-3/TRBV12-4 CANAKMYEQYF
TRBV20-1 CSASWSEREETQYF
TRBV28 CASRGPGVSGVKEQFF
TRBV2 CASRLTSGSRTGELFF
TRBV20-1 CSARDGGLSYEQYF
TRBV5-4 CASSFSGSQETQYF
TRBV29-1 CSVESTGHYGYTF